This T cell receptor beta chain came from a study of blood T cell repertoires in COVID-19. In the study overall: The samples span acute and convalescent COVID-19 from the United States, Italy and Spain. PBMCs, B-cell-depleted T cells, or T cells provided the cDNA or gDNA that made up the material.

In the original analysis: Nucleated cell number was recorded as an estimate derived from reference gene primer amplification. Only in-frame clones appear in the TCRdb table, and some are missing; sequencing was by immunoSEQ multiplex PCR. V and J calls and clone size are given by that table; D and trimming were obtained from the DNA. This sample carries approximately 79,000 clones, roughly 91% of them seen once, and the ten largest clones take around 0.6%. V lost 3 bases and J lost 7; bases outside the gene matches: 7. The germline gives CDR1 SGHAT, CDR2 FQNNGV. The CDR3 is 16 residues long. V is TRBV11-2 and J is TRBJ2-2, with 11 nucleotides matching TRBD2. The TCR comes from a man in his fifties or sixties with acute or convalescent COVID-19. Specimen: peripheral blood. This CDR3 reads CASSFTSGSRVGELFF. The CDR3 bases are TGTGCCAGCAGCTTTACTAGCGGGAGCAGAGTCGGGGAGCTGTTTTTT.